Following are 26 T cell receptor beta chains from one sample sequenced in a study of blood T cell repertoires in COVID-19. Data came from immunoSEQ multiplex PCR; TCRdb stores just in-frame clones and leaves some out. The sample holds around 230,000 clones, about four fifths seen once. Material: peripheral blood. Every receptor here comes from a woman of 80 years or more with acute or convalescent COVID-19.

The gene calls are TRBV18 and TRBJ1-1; 8 bases agree with TRBD1. This CDR3 has 13 residues. The junction had 4 bases not matched to a gene; V was cut back by 2 bases and J by 8 bases. Germline values: CDR1 KGHSH, CDR2 LQKENI. The CDR3 loop is CASSPGQGREAFF. The CDR3 bases are TGTGCCAGCTCACCAGGACAGGGCCGGGAAGCTTTCTTT.

The chain recombines TRBV2 with TRBJ1-6; weak D call: TRBD1 (5 bases). Trimming left V 6 bases short and J 8 bases short, with 11 bases between. Looked up from germline, CDR1 is SNHLY and CDR2 is FYNNEI. The CDR3 runs 13 residues. The CDR3 DNA sequence: TGTGCCAGCAGAATAGACAGTTATTCACCCCTCCACTTT. Translation gives CASRIDSYSPLHF.

V is TRBV28 and J is TRBJ1-1, with D possibly TRBD1 on 6 matching bases. V gave up 5 bases and J gave up 2 bases, with 12 bases separating them. In germline, CDR1 is MDHEN, CDR2 SYDVKM. CDR3 size: 14 residues. The CDR3 region has the DNA TGTGCCAGCAGTGGGGCAGGGGAAAACACTGAAGCTTTCTTT. Amino acid sequence: CASSGAGENTEAFF.

The chain carries TRBV2 and TRBJ1-5; D possibly corresponds to TRBD1 (6 bases). Germline assignment: CDR1 SNHLY and CDR2 FYNNEI. The CDR3 consists of 13 residues. V gave up 7 bases and J gave up 2 bases, with 9 bases separating them. The CDR3 region has the DNA TGTGCCAGCAACGGACAGCGCAATCAGCCCCAGCATTTT. This sequence encodes CASNGQRNQPQHF.

The V call is TRBV20-1, the J call TRBJ2-7; the D gene is possibly TRBD2 (5 bases). Germline CDR1 reads DFQATT; CDR2 reads SNEGSKA (reference sequence). The CDR3 length is 11 residues. V was clipped by 6 bases and J by 1 base, with 7 bases between them. CDR3 residues: CSARESYEQYF. CDR3 bases: TGCAGTGCCCGGGAATCCTACGAGCAGTACTTC.

J is TRBJ1-2 and V is TRBV21-1; the table gives TRBD1 as D, unverified against the DNA. TRBV21-1 is reported as a pseudogene. This CDR3 spans 14 amino acids. CDR3 sequence reads: CASKGVSPNYGYTF. The CDR3 DNA reads as TGTGCCAGCAAGGGGGTTAGCCCTAACTATGGCTACACCTTC.

This clone was detected only once. The chain employs TRBV5-1 and TRBJ2-3; 7 bases are a match to TRBD2. The CDR3 has 14 residues. The germline gives CDR1 SGHRS, CDR2 YFSETQ. V shed 0 bases, J shed 4 bases, and the junction held 2 bases outside the gene matches. The CDR3 loop is CASSLVGGSDTQYF. CDR3 nucleotide sequence: TGCGCCAGCAGCTTGGTGGGGGGGTCAGATACGCAGTATTTT. The whole variable domain, filled in from reference TRBV5-1 and TRBJ2-3, reads KAGVTQTPRYLIKTRGQQVTLSCSPISGHRSVSWYQQTPGQGLQFLFEYFSETQRNKGNFPGRFSGRQFSNSRSEMNVSTLELGDSALYLCASSLVGGSDTQYFGPGTRLTVL.

This rearrangement joins TRBV11-2 to TRBJ1-2; D is uncertain. CDR1 and CDR2 from the germline V gene are SGHAT and FQNNGV. Trimming left V 5 bases short and J 2 bases short, with 9 bases between. The CDR3 totals 13 residues. In nucleotides, the CDR3 is TGTGCCAGCAGCGTGGAGGCGAACTATGGCTACACCTTC. Protein sequence: CASSVEANYGYTF.

In this sample, this clone turned up many times. The chain carries TRBV30 and TRBJ2-7, with D perhaps TRBD2 (5 bases). Between the trimmed V and J ends, which lost 3 bases and 6 bases, there was a span of 9 bases. CDR1 and CDR2 (germline): GTSNPN, SVGIG (reference sequence). The CDR3 is made up of 11 amino acids. The CDR3 nucleotides read TGTGCCTGGAGCGGGGTGGTCGAGCAGTACTTC. It yields the protein CAWSGVVEQYF.

The genes are TRBV6-5 and TRBJ2-7, with D hard to call. V lost 0 bases to trimming and J lost 6 bases, with 15 bases between them. CDR3 size: 15 residues. Germline V gene lookup returns CDR1 MNHEY and CDR2 SVGAGI. The CDR3 sequence is CASSYSDKGRVEQYF. The CDR3 region has the DNA TGTGCCAGCAGTTACTCGGATAAAGGTCGGGTCGAGCAGTACTTC.

This clone has more than one count but fewer than ten. This sequence joins TRBV29-1 and TRBJ2-7, with D unclear. Trimming took off 1 base at V and 5 bases at J, with 6 bases between the two ends. From germline, CDR1 is SQVTM and CDR2 ANQGSEA. The CDR3 sequence is 11 residues long. The CDR3 coding sequence is TGCAGCGTTGAAGGACACCACGAGCAGTACTTC. Its translation is CSVEGHHEQYF.

V and J are TRBV9 and TRBJ2-3, with 11 bases lining up with TRBD2. The CDR3 sequence is 17 residues long. V was clipped by 4 bases and J by 0 bases; unmatched bases: 7. Per germline, CDR1 SGDLS and CDR2 YYNGEE. The CDR3 protein is CASSPTTSGDSTDTQYF. In DNA, the CDR3 is TGTGCCAGCAGCCCCACGACTAGCGGGGATAGCACAGATACGCAGTATTTT.

The chain uses TRBV3-1 (or the pseudogene TRBV3-2) and TRBJ1-6, with TRBD1 matching 9 bases. The germline CDR1 and CDR2 sequences are LGHDT and YNNKEL (reference sequence). The CDR3 sequence is 14 residues long. The ends lost 4 bases at V and 9 bases at J; junction bases unmatched: 4. DNA of the CDR3: TGTGCCAGCAGCCTACAGGGGGCGGGTTCACCCCTCCACTTT. Amino acids: CASSLQGAGSPLHF.

This rearrangement joins TRBV7-9 to TRBJ2-6; 8 nucleotides match TRBD1. Germline assignment: CDR1 SEHNR and CDR2 FQNEAQ (reference sequence). The CDR3 has 18 residues. V shed 1 base and J 2 bases; nucleotides not matched to a gene: 7. The chain's CDR3 is CASSLGPGGATGANVLTF. The CDR3 region has the DNA TGTGCCAGCAGCTTAGGGCCAGGGGGCGCAACTGGGGCCAACGTCCTGACTTTC. The entire variable domain, with the rest obtained from reference TRBV7-9 and TRBJ2-6, is as follows: DTGVSQNPRHKITKRGQNVTFRCDPISEHNRLYWYRQTLGQGPEFLTYFQNEAQLEKSRLLSDRFSAERPKGSFSTLEIQRTEQGDSAMYLCASSLGPGGATGANVLTFGAGSRLTVL.

This chain joins TRBV6-1 and TRBJ1-2; D is undetermined. The CDR3 has 12 residues. V lost 3 bases and J lost 1, with 3 bases in between. CDR1 and CDR2 (germline): MNHNS, SASEGT. CDR3 DNA sequence: TGTGCCAGCAGTGACCTTAACTATGGCTACACCTTC. Translation: CASSDLNYGYTF.

The chain has TRBV12-3 or TRBV12-4 and TRBJ1-4; unclear D gene. The CDR3 sequence is 12 residues long. Between the trimmed V and J ends, which lost 0 bases and 8 bases, there was a span of 4 bases. DNA for the CDR3: TGTGCCAGCAGTTTAGCCCGGGAAAAACTGTTTTTT. It codes for CASSLAREKLFF.

The genes are TRBV18 and TRBJ2-2; D is unclear. Between the trimmed V and J ends, which lost 3 bases and 3 bases, there was a span of 8 bases. CDR1 KGHSH and CDR2 LQKENI come from the germline V gene. This CDR3 contains 14 residues. CDR3 protein: CASSPIEDTGELFF. The CDR3 DNA is TGTGCCAGCTCACCGATTGAGGACACCGGGGAGCTGTTTTTT.

The V call is TRBV5-4, the J call TRBJ2-3; TRBD2 agrees at 9 bases. With V trimmed by 2 bases and J by 4 bases, 8 bases remained unmatched. The CDR3 is made up of 16 amino acids. The V gene's germline CDR1 is SGHNT and CDR2 YYREEE (reference sequence). The CDR3 DNA reads TGTGCCAGCAGCTTAAGGAGCGGGGGGCTCTCAGATACGCAGTATTTT. It codes for CASSLRSGGLSDTQYF.

J is TRBJ2-3 and V is TRBV19, with 9 bases lining up with TRBD2. The germline CDR1 and CDR2 sequences are LNHDA and SQIVND (reference sequence). V trimming: 5 bases; J trimming: 7 bases; junction bases outside the gene matches: 4. The CDR3 runs to 13 residues. CDR3 sequence (DNA): TGTGCCAGTAGTGGTCTAGCGGGGCATACGCAGTATTTT. Its translation is CASSGLAGHTQYF.

V and J are TRBV7-9 and TRBJ2-7; 10 nucleotides align to TRBD1. Germline values: CDR1 SEHNR, CDR2 FQNEAQ (reference sequence). V was pared by 5 bases and J by 2 bases, with 6 bases of the junction left unmatched. The CDR3 runs 15 residues. The CDR3 region has the DNA TGTGCCAGCAGCCTGACCGGGACAGGGGCCTACGAGCAGTACTTC. It yields the protein CASSLTGTGAYEQYF.

The V gene is TRBV28, the J gene TRBJ2-2; D uncertain. Trimming left V 7 bases short and J 7 bases short, with 13 bases between. The CDR3 is 13 residues long. CDR1 is MDHEN and CDR2 is SYDVKM in the germline V gene. This CDR3 reads CASTVTPVGELFF. Written as DNA, the CDR3 is TGTGCCAGCACTGTTACCCCGGTCGGGGAGCTGTTTTTT.

This clone was seen more than once but under ten times. CDR3 DNA: TGTGCCAGCAGTTCACAGTCACAGGGCTTTAATTCACCCCTCCACTTT. This encodes CASSSQSQGFNSPLHF. The chain is built from TRBV6-5 and TRBJ1-6, with D perhaps matching TRBD1 (6 bases). The CDR3 is 16 residues long. Germline CDR1 and CDR2: MNHEY and SVGAGI. The V gene lost 4 bases and the J gene lost 6 bases, with 16 bases spanning the gap.

The V and J genes are TRBV19 and TRBJ1-2; the match to TRBD1 covers 10 bases. With 4 bases clipped from V and 5 bases from J, the junction kept 13 bases outside the gene matches. The CDR3 is 17 amino acids. The germline V gene has CDR1 LNHDA and CDR2 SQIVND (reference sequence). CDR3 bases: TGTGCCAGTAGTACCGGGACAGGGGTTGGGGCCCCTTATGGCTACACCTTC. Protein sequence: CASSTGTGVGAPYGYTF.

This clone was counted between two and nine times. The rearrangement joins TRBV2 to TRBJ1-5; D is possibly TRBD1 (6 bases). The CDR3 has 13 amino acids. Trimming removed 5 bases from V and 1 base from J, with 6 bases in between. Germline values: CDR1 SNHLY, CDR2 FYNNEI. CDR3 amino acids: CASSQGSNQPQHF. The DNA for the CDR3 is TGTGCCAGCAGTCAGGGGAGCAATCAGCCCCAGCATTTT.

This chain connects TRBV11-2 to TRBJ2-7, with a possible D match to TRBD1 (6 bases). The V and J ends lost 1 base and 8 bases respectively, with 12 bases between them. The CDR3 runs 13 residues. From germline, CDR1 is SGHAT and CDR2 FQNNGV. CDR3 sequence: CASSLGQQGKQYF. For the CDR3, the DNA is TGTGCCAGCAGCTTAGGACAGCAGGGGAAGCAGTACTTC. Complete variable domain (other parts from reference TRBV11-2 and TRBJ2-7): EAGVAQSPRYKIIEKRQSVAFWCNPISGHATLYWYQQILGQGPKLLIQFQNNGVVDDSQLPKDRFSAERLKGVDSTLKIQPAKLEDSAVYLCASSLGQQGKQYFGPGTRLTVT.

The chain carries TRBV5-1 and TRBJ1-3, with TRBD1 matching over 10 bases. V was pared by 0 bases and J by 2 bases, with 2 bases of the junction left unmatched. The germline V gene has CDR1 SGHRS and CDR2 YFSETQ. The CDR3 is 16 residues long. The CDR3 is CASSLGQGAAGNTIYF. CDR3 nucleotides: TGCGCCAGCAGCTTGGGACAGGGGGCGGCTGGAAACACCATATATTTT.